The 21 T cell receptor beta chains below all came from one sample that was sequenced in a study of shared clonotypes between healthy human individuals (dated by TCRdb to the early 2020s). The library was produced with the immunoSEQ multiplex PCR assay. TCRdb mirrors the immuneACCESS table, restricted to in-frame sequences. Some clones are absent from its copies; in checked studies, under half trace to an unresolved V gene, and the reason for the others is unknown. The sample profile shows some 550,000 clones; 97% of them were found once. The ten biggest clones cover approximately 0.057% of the sample. The sequenced material came from naive CD4+ T cells sorted from blood. What this sample's cell subset or site label stands for: CD45RA+ positively selected. These receptors came from a woman in her twenties or thirties in good health.

The chain is built from TRBV18 and TRBJ2-5; 8 positions match TRBD2. This CDR3 contains 16 residues. The V gene's germline CDR1 is KGHSH and CDR2 LQKENI. J lost 5 bases, V lost 3 bases, and 11 bases had no gene match. The CDR3 loop is CASSPLLSGRGETQYF. The DNA of the CDR3 is TGTGCCAGCTCACCTCTCCTAAGCGGGAGAGGGGAGACCCAGTACTTC.

This clone was seen just once. The chain combines TRBV19 with TRBJ1-4; no firm D call. Germline V gene lookup returns CDR1 LNHDA and CDR2 SQIVND (reference sequence). CDR3 length: 14 residues. Trimming pared 6 bases from V and 0 bases from J, leaving 8 bases between. The DNA for the CDR3 is TGTGCCAGTAGCCAAGAGGCAACTAATGAAAAACTGTTTTTT. It encodes CASSQEATNEKLFF.

The DNA for the CDR3 is TGTGCCAGCACTCTCAGGGACAGGGGGCGGTTCAGGGATGGCTACACCTTC. Protein: CASTLRDRGRFRDGYTF. The genes are TRBV28 and TRBJ1-2, with 12 bases matching TRBD1. The germline V gene encodes CDR1 MDHEN and CDR2 SYDVKM. This CDR3 is built from 17 residues. V shed 7 bases and J 6 bases; nucleotides not matched to a gene: 15.

About this clone itself: Within the sample, other DNA sequences also encode this same CDR3. The J gene is TRBJ1-1, the V gene TRBV27, with D uncertain. CDR1 MNHEY and CDR2 SMNVEV come from the germline V gene (reference sequence). CDR3 length equals 13 residues. Trimming cost V 3 bases and J 1 base, with 6 bases left between them. The chain's CDR3 is CASSFSRNTEAFF. As DNA, the CDR3 is TGTGCCAGCAGTTTTTCCCGGAACACTGAAGCTTTCTTT.

The chain uses TRBV7-7 and TRBJ1-1; D gene ambiguous. V lost 3 bases to trimming and J lost 4 bases, with 9 bases between them. Germline V gives CDR1 SSHAT, CDR2 FNYEAQ (reference sequence). CDR3 length: 13 residues. The CDR3: CASSFDGSTEAFF. The CDR3 region has the DNA TGTGCCAGCAGCTTTGACGGGAGCACTGAAGCTTTCTTT.

The chain is built from TRBV28 and TRBJ2-3; maybe TRBD2 (5 bases). CDR1 is MDHEN and CDR2 is SYDVKM in the germline V gene. The V end was cut by 4 bases, the J end by 1 base, with 15 bases between. The CDR3 is 16 residues long. Here the CDR3 reads CASSSTRGSGTDTQYF. In DNA, the CDR3 is TGTGCCAGCAGTTCGACCCGGGGTAGCGGCACAGATACGCAGTATTTT.

This chain links TRBV6-1 with TRBJ2-3; D is ambiguous. V was shortened by 1 base and J by 8 bases, with 10 bases between the two germline ends. The CDR3 totals 13 residues. Looked up from germline, CDR1 is MNHNS and CDR2 is SASEGT. CDR3 protein: CASSEGPSVTQYF. The CDR3 DNA reads TGTGCCAGCAGTGAAGGGCCCTCGGTTACGCAGTATTTT.

This clone was picked up one time. The chain has TRBV5-8 and TRBJ2-2, with 8 bases matching TRBD1. The V gene end was trimmed by 2 bases and the J gene end by 6 bases; junction bases not matched to a gene: 6. CDR3 length: 15 amino acids. CDR1 is SGHTS and CDR2 is YDEGEE in the germline V gene. The DNA of the CDR3 is TGTGCCAGCAGCTTCAGGACAGGGATCGCCGGGGAGCTGTTTTTT. Its protein is CASSFRTGIAGELFF.

This chain links TRBV4-1 with TRBJ1-1, with a tentative D call TRBD1 (5 bases). Deletions cut 5 bases from V and 0 bases from J, with 13 bases between. Germline CDR1 reads MGHRA; CDR2 reads YSYEKL. CDR3 length equals 15 residues. The CDR3 DNA is TGCGCCAGCAGCAAACAGGTAAACATGAACACTGAAGCTTTCTTT. Its translation: CASSKQVNMNTEAFF.

V usage is TRBV6-6 and J usage is TRBJ2-7; 10 bases are shared with TRBD2. Trimming took 0 bases from V and 4 from J; bases not matched to a gene: 3. Germline-derived CDR1 and CDR2 are MNHNY and SVGAGI (reference sequence). The CDR3 loop spans 15 amino acids. CDR3 sequence reads: CASSYSSSGSYEQYF. CDR3 DNA: TGTGCCAGCAGTTACTCCTCTAGCGGGAGTTACGAGCAGTACTTC.

This clone showed up just once. The rearrangement joins TRBV11-1 to TRBJ1-5, with D hard to call. The CDR3 extends over 13 amino acids. Germline assignment: CDR1 SGHAT and CDR2 FQDESV (reference sequence). Deletions cut 1 base from V and 4 bases from J, with 5 bases between. The CDR3 loop reads CASSLDVNQPQHF. The CDR3 region has the DNA TGTGCCAGCAGCTTAGACGTGAATCAGCCCCAGCATTTT.

V gene TRBV19 combines with J gene TRBJ2-2; the D gene is possibly TRBD2 (5 bases). The V end lost 6 bases, the J end lost 3 bases, and 14 bases lay between the germline ends. This CDR3 has 15 residues. From germline, CDR1 is LNHDA and CDR2 SQIVND (reference sequence). The CDR3 is CASRGGPGDTGELFF. DNA for the CDR3: TGTGCCAGTAGAGGCGGGCCCGGGGACACCGGGGAGCTGTTTTTT.

V usage is TRBV6-5 and J usage is TRBJ1-5, with 7 nucleotides matching TRBD1. The V gene's germline CDR1 is MNHEY and CDR2 SVGAGI. The CDR3 length is 14 residues. V gave up 7 bases and J gave up 1 base; unmatched junction bases: 4. The CDR3 nucleotides are TGTGCCAGCAAAGAGGGACAGAGCAATCAGCCCCAGCATTTT. Its translation is CASKEGQSNQPQHF.

The chain employs TRBV28 and TRBJ2-2; 7 nucleotides agree with TRBD1. V lost 5 bases to trimming and J lost 0 bases; unmatched junction nucleotides: 0. The CDR3 runs 14 residues. CDR1 and CDR2 (germline): MDHEN, SYDVKM. CDR3 coding DNA: TGTGCCAGCAGTACAGGGGCGAACACCGGGGAGCTGTTTTTT. Translated, it gives CASSTGANTGELFF.

V and J are TRBV5-4 and TRBJ2-7; 8 positions match TRBD2. With V trimmed by 4 bases and J by 4 bases, 13 bases remained unmatched. CDR3 length: 16 residues. Germline CDR1 and CDR2: SGHNT and YYREEE (reference sequence). The CDR3 nucleotides read TGTGCCAGCAGCCTGAACGGGGGGGCCGGGGTATACGAGCAGTACTTC. It is translated as CASSLNGGAGVYEQYF. The complete variable domain, with remaining parts taken from reference TRBV5-4 and TRBJ2-7, reads ETGVTQSPTHLIKTRGQQVTLRCSSQSGHNTVSWYQQALGQGPQFIFQYYREEENGRGNFPPRFSGLQFPNYSSELNVNALELDDSALYLCASSLNGGAGVYEQYFGPGTRLTVT.

The chain links TRBV6-5 to TRBJ2-1; no clear D gene. V lost 4 bases, J lost 7 bases, and 11 bases lay in between. The V gene's germline CDR1 is MNHEY and CDR2 SVGAGI. This CDR3 spans 13 amino acids. The CDR3 here is CASSFGRRNEQFF. The CDR3 DNA reads TGTGCCAGCAGTTTCGGGCGTCGGAATGAGCAGTTCTTC.

This clone has only a few counts. V and J are TRBV28 and TRBJ1-5, with TRBD1 as a possible D gene (6 bases). V dropped 8 bases and J dropped 7 bases, with 18 bases sitting between them. Germline V lookup: CDR1 MDHEN, CDR2 SYDVKM. The CDR3 is 14 amino acids. This CDR3 is CASSIRGLKQPQHF. The CDR3 DNA is TGTGCCAGCTCAATCAGGGGATTGAAACAGCCCCAGCATTTT. Full variable domain (missing parts from reference TRBV28 and TRBJ1-5): DVKVTQSSRYLVKRTGEKVFLECVQDMDHENMFWYRQDPGLGLRLIYFSYDVKMKEKGDIPEGYSVSREKKERFSLILESASTNQTSMYLCASSIRGLKQPQHFGDGTRLSIL.

The chain uses TRBV5-8 and TRBJ2-1, with D perhaps TRBD1 or TRBD2 (5 bases each). The CDR3 is 17 residues long. The V end was cut by 0 bases, the J end by 0 bases, with 13 bases between. Looked up from germline, CDR1 is SGHTS and CDR2 is YDEGEE. The CDR3 is CASSLVGDRSSYNEQFF. As DNA, the CDR3 is TGTGCCAGCAGCTTGGTAGGGGACCGTAGCTCCTACAATGAGCAGTTCTTC. The full variable domain, rest sourced from reference TRBV5-8 and TRBJ2-1, is EAGVTQSPTHLIKTRGQQATLRCSPISGHTSVYWYQQALGLGLQFLLWYDEGEERNRGNFPPRFSGRQFPNYSSELNVNALELEDSALYLCASSLVGDRSSYNEQFFGPGTRLTVL.

The rearrangement joins TRBV27 to TRBJ2-2, with 10 bases identical to TRBD1. The CDR3 runs 23 residues. Germline assignment: CDR1 MNHEY and CDR2 SMNVEV (reference sequence). J lost 4 bases, V lost 5 bases, and 28 bases had no gene match. Written as DNA, the CDR3 is TGTGCCAGCAGTATGACAGGGGGCAAAGGATTTGTCAAATCGTTATATCGCACCGGGGAGCTGTTTTTT. Its translation is CASSMTGGKGFVKSLYRTGELFF.

CDR3 sequence: CAWSVSGFSNQPQHF. CDR3 DNA: TGTGCCTGGAGTGTATCAGGGTTTAGCAATCAGCCCCAGCATTTT. V is TRBV30 and J is TRBJ1-5, with D possibly being TRBD1 (5 bases). In germline, CDR1 is GTSNPN, CDR2 SVGIG (reference sequence). V shed 0 bases and J shed 0 bases, with 9 bases lying between them. The CDR3 totals 15 residues. Full variable domain (outside the CDR3, taken from reference TRBV30 and TRBJ1-5): SQTIHQWPATLVQPVGSPLSLECTVEGTSNPNLYWYRQAAGRGLQLLFYSVGIGQISSEVPQNLSASRPQDRQFILSSKKLLLSDSGFYLCAWSVSGFSNQPQHFGDGTRLSIL.

DNA of the CDR3: TGTGCCAGCAGTCACCGGGACAGGTTCTCTGGGGCCAACGTCCTGACTTTC. Protein product: CASSHRDRFSGANVLTF. The chain links TRBV7-6 to TRBJ2-6; 8 bases are shared with TRBD1. Germline-derived CDR1 and CDR2 are SGHVS and FNYEAQ. Trimming cost V 6 bases and J 0 bases; bases outside gene matches: 7. CDR3 length equals 17 residues.